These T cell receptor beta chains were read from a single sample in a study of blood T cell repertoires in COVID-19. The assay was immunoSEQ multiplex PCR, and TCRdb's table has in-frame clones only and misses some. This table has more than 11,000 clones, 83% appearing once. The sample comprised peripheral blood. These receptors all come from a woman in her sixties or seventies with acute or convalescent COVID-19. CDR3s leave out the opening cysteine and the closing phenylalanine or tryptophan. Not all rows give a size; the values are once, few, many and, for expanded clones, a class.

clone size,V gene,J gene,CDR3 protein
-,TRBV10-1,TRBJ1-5,ASSEGQGNDSNQPQH
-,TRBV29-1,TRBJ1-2,SVGQGAEGYT
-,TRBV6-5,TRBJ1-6,ASSRVLGNSPLH
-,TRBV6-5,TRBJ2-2,ASSFHRDLGGELF
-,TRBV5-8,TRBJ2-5,ASSVGLAELLQETQY
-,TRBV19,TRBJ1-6,ASRTGTALNSPLH
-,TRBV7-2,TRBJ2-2,ASSFDPTGGHGELF
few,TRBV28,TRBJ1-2,ASRGSGGDYGYT
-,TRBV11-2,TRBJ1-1,ASSLWPTEAF
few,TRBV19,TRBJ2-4,ASSITALAKNIQY
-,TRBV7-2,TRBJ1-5,ASSQDTNQPQH
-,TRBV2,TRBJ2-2,ASTRTSGTGELF
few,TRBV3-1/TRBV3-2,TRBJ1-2,ASSLPGQEHVYGYT
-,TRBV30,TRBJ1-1,AWGRGLLSTEAF
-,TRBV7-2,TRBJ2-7,ASSKRQGAPYEQY
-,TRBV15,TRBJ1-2,ATSRGSPGGYT